Below, 2 T cell receptor beta chains from the same sample are listed, as sequenced in a study of preoperative IRX-2 immunotherapy in early breast cancer. Regarding treatment: preoperative locoregional IRX-2 cytokine immunotherapy. The assay was immunoSEQ multiplex PCR, and TCRdb's table has in-frame clones only and misses some. This sample has 32,000 or so clones, with less than 90% found just once. The sample in question was lymph node tissue, obtained from a patient treated with IRX-2 immunotherapy. These receptors all stem from a human donor with breast cancer.

CDR3 sequence: CASSPLGTRETQYF. The CDR3 DNA follows: TGTGCCAGCTCACCGCTCGGGACGAGGGAGACCCAGTACTTC. The gene calls are TRBV18 and TRBJ2-5; the D gene could be TRBD1 or TRBD2 (5 bases each). The CDR3 sequence is 14 residues long. The V and J ends lost 3 bases and 5 bases respectively, with 13 bases between them. Germline CDR1 and CDR2: KGHSH and LQKENI.

The chain combines TRBV19 with TRBJ2-3; the match to TRBD1 covers 7 bases. The germline V gene encodes CDR1 LNHDA and CDR2 SQIVND (reference sequence). V lost 4 bases to trimming and J lost 4 bases; unmatched junction nucleotides: 5. The CDR3 totals 14 residues. CDR3 residues: CASSSRGGADTQYF. CDR3 nucleotide sequence: TGTGCCAGTAGTAGCCGAGGGGGCGCAGATACGCAGTATTTT.